These 13 T cell receptor beta chains originate from one sample sequenced in a study of blood T cell repertoires in COVID-19. Clones were read by immunoSEQ multiplex PCR, and TCRdb kept only the in-frame ones, dropping some. The data hold some 250,000 clones, with 88% observed a single time. The sequenced sample consisted of peripheral blood. The receptor source for this set is a woman aged 25 to 39 with acute or convalescent COVID-19.

In DNA, the CDR3 is TGTGCCAGCTCACGGGACAATGCCTACGAGCAGTACTTC. Translated, it gives CASSRDNAYEQYF. The chain employs TRBV18 and TRBJ2-7; possible D gene TRBD1, 6 bases. This CDR3 has 13 amino acids. From germline, CDR1 is KGHSH and CDR2 LQKENI. Trimming stripped 4 bases from V and 2 bases from J, with 9 bases between. Based on the CDR3 plus reference TRBV18 and TRBJ2-7, the full variable domain is NAGVMQNPRHLVRRRGQEARLRCSPMKGHSHVYWYRQLPEEGLKFMVYLQKENIIDESGMPKERFSAEFPKEGPSILRIQQVVRGDSAAYFCASSRDNAYEQYFGPGTRLTVT.

CDR3 sequence: CASSYPAGINEQYF. In DNA, the CDR3 is TGTGCCAGCAGTTACCCGGCGGGGATCAACGAGCAGTACTTC. This chain links TRBV6-2 or TRBV6-3 with TRBJ2-7; D may be TRBD2 (6 bases). The length of the CDR3 is 14 residues. Trimming stripped 2 bases from V and 5 bases from J, with 13 bases between. In germline, CDR1 is MNHEY, CDR2 SVGEGT.

This chain uses TRBV20-1 with TRBJ1-1; D gene uncertain. Trimming removed 3 bases from V and 5 bases from J, with 16 bases in between. CDR1 and CDR2 from the germline V gene are DFQATT and SNEGSKA (reference sequence). The CDR3 has 14 residues. The CDR3 bases are TGCAGTGCTAGTAAAGAGGAAAGTGGGACTGAAGCTTTCTTT. It encodes CSASKEESGTEAFF.

The CDR3 loop reads CASSHGAGAAFF. DNA for the CDR3: TGCGCCAGCAGCCATGGGGCAGGGGCGGCTTTCTTT. The chain uses TRBV4-3 and TRBJ1-1; D might be TRBD1 (6 bases). The CDR3 loop spans 12 amino acids. Per the germline V gene, CDR1 is LGHNA and CDR2 is YSLEER. V lost 3 bases to trimming and J lost 11 bases, with 13 bases between them.

The rearrangement links TRBV10-3 to TRBJ1-2, with 7 bases that match TRBD1. V trimming: 10 bases; J trimming: 2 bases; junction bases outside the gene matches: 4. The CDR3 runs 12 residues. Per germline, CDR1 ENHRY and CDR2 SYGVKD. The CDR3 reads CATTGQNYGYTF. The CDR3 coding sequence is TGTGCCACGACGGGACAGAACTATGGCTACACCTTC.

The chain carries TRBV5-6 and TRBJ1-2; D remains ambiguous. The CDR3 runs to 12 residues. In germline, CDR1 is SGHDT, CDR2 YYEEEE. The V gene lost 4 bases and the J gene lost 7 bases, with 11 bases spanning the gap. The CDR3: CASSLGGSGYTF. The CDR3 DNA reads TGTGCCAGCAGCCTCGGCGGGAGTGGCTACACCTTC.

This clone was counted a few times. This rearrangement joins TRBV5-6 to TRBJ1-2; 7 positions agree with TRBD1. The CDR3 consists of 18 residues. The germline CDR1 and CDR2 sequences are SGHDT and YYEEEE. The trim removed 4 bases at V and 4 bases at J, leaving 19 bases unmatched. CDR3 amino acids: CASSPFLGRGATPYGYTF. The CDR3 DNA follows: TGTGCCAGCAGCCCCTTTCTTGGCAGGGGGGCGACTCCCTATGGCTACACCTTC.

The chain uses TRBV9 and TRBJ2-1, with a possible D match to TRBD2 (6 bases). CDR1 is SGDLS and CDR2 is YYNGEE in the germline V gene. V lost 0 bases, J lost 5 bases, and 15 bases lay in between. The CDR3 sequence is 16 residues long. For the CDR3, the DNA is TGTGCCAGCAGCGTAGGAGGAGGGCCGATGAACAATGAGCAGTTCTTC. It translates to CASSVGGGPMNNEQFF.

V and J are TRBV7-2 and TRBJ1-3; D unclear. This CDR3 spans 19 amino acids. CDR1 and CDR2 (germline): SGHTA, FQGNSA. The V and J ends lost 1 base and 1 base respectively, with 20 bases between them. The CDR3 coding sequence is TGTGCCAGCAGCTTAGTGGTCGGCGGTCAGTCCGCGTCTGGAAACACCATATATTTT. It codes for CASSLVVGGQSASGNTIYF.

This chain links TRBV7-2 with TRBJ1-5; maybe TRBD1 (6 bases). The V and J ends lost 5 bases and 7 bases respectively, with 15 bases between them. The germline CDR1 and CDR2 sequences are SGHTA and FQGNSA. This CDR3 comprises 14 residues. The CDR3 loop is CASSPRLGAQPQHF. The CDR3 coding sequence is TGTGCCAGCAGCCCCCGACTGGGGGCCCAGCCCCAGCATTTT.

Concerning this clone itself: An end of the junction differs from the germline gene, which may be a read error. This chain links TRBV6-4 with TRBJ1-2; possibly TRBD1 for D (5 bases). Germline CDR1 reads MRHNA; CDR2 reads SNTAGT. The CDR3 has 14 amino acids. For the CDR3, the DNA is TGTGCCAGCAGTTCAGGGAGGACTAACCATGGCTACACCTTC. This sequence encodes CASSSGRTNHGYTF.

This chain connects TRBV7-2 to TRBJ1-4; D gene unclear. This CDR3 spans 17 amino acids. Germline V gene lookup returns CDR1 SGHTA and CDR2 FQGNSA. Trimming left V 2 bases short and J 8 bases short, with 21 bases between. CDR3 region: CASSLIGAGRVMEKLFF. As DNA, the CDR3 is TGTGCCAGCAGCTTAATTGGTGCAGGCCGAGTAATGGAAAAACTGTTTTTT.

V usage is TRBV3-1 (or the pseudogene TRBV3-2) and J usage is TRBJ2-1; 10 bases map to TRBD2. Germline loops: CDR1 LGHDT, CDR2 YNNKEL (reference sequence). The CDR3 is made up of 14 amino acids. V dropped 0 bases and J dropped 9; count of bases not matched to a gene: 2. The CDR3 loop is CASSQDASGSEQFF. The CDR3 DNA sequence: TGTGCCAGCAGCCAAGATGCTAGCGGGAGTGAGCAGTTCTTC.